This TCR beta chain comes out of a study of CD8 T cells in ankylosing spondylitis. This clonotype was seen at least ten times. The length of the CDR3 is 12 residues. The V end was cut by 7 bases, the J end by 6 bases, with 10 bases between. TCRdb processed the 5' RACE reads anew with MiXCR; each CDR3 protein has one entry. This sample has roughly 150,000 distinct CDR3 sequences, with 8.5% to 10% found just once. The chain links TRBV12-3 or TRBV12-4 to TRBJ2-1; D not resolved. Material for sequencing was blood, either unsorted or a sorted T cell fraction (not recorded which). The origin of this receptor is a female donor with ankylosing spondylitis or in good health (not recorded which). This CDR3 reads CASTSEPNEQFF. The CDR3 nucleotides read TGTGCCAGCACCTCCGAACCCAATGAGCAGTTCTTC.